This T cell receptor (beta chain) was obtained from a study of control samples from healthy donors and cancer patients. Profiling relied on immunoSEQ multiplex PCR, and the TCRdb table lists in-frame clones only, not all of them. Among around 140,000 clones listed, about 91% were seen once. Trimming took 10 bases from V and 4 from J; bases not matched to a gene: 11. CDR3 length: 14 residues. Germline CDR1 and CDR2: MNHEY and SMNVEV (reference sequence). This sequence joins TRBV27 and TRBJ2-3; 7 bases are shared with TRBD2. The sequenced sample was blood. The TCR was taken from a man aged 30-40 years in good health. The CDR3 coding sequence is TGTGCCACCACCCTTGGGGGGAGGGCAGATACGCAGTATTTT. Encoded protein: CATTLGGRADTQYF.